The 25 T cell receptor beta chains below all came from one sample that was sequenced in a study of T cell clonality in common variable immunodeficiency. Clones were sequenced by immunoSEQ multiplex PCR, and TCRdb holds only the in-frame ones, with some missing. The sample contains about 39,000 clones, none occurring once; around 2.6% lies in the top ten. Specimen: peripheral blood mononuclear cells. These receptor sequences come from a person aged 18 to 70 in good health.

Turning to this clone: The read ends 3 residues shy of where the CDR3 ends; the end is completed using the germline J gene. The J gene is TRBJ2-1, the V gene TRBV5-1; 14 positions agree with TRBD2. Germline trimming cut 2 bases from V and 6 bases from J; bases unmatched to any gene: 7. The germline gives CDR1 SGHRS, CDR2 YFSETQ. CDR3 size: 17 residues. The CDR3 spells CASSFGTSGRTPNEQFF. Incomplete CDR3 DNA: TGCGCCAGCAGCTTCGGGACTAGCGGGAGAACCCCCAATGAG.

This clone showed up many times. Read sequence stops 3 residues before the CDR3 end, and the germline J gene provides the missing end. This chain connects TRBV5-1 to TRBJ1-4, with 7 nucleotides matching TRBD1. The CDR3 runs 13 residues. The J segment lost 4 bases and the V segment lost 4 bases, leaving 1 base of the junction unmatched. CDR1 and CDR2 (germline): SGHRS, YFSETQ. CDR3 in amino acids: CASSTGVNEKLFF. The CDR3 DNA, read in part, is TGCGCCAGCAGCACAGGGGTTAATGAAAAA.

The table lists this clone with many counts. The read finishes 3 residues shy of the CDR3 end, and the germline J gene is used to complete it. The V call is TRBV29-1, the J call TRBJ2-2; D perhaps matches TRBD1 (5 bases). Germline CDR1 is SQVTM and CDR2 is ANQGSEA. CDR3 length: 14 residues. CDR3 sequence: CSVVREPGANVLFF. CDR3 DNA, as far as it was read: TGCAGCGTTGTCAGGGAACCTGGGGCCAACGTG.

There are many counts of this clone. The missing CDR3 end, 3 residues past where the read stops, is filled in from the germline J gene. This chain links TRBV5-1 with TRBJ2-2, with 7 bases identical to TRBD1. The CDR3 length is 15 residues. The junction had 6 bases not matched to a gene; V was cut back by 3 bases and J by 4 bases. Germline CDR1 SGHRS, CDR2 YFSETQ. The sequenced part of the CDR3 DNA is TGCGCCAGCAGCTCGACAGGGTTGGGCACCGGGGAG. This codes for CASSSTGLGTGE. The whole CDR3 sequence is CASSSTGLGTGELFF.

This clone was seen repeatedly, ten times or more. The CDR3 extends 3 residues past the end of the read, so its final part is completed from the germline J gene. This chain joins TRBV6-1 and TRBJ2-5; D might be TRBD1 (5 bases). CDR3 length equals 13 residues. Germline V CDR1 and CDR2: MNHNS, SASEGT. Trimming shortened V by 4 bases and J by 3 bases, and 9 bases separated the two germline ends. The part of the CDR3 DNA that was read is TGTGCCAGCAGTGGGGGCCAAAAAGAGACC. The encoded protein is CASSGGQKET. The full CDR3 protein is CASSGGQKETQYF.

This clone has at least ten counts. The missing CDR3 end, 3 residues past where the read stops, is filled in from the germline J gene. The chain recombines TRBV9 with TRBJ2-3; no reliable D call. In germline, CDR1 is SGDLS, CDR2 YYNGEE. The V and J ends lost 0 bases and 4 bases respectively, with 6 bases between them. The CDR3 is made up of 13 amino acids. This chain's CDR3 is CASSVVYADTQYF. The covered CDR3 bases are TGTGCCAGCAGCGTAGTATATGCAGATACG. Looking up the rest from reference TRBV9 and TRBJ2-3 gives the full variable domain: DSGVTQTPKHLITATGQRVTLRCSPRSGDLSVYWYQQSLDQGLQFLIQYYNGEERAKGNILERFSAQQFPDLHSELNLSSLELGDSALYFCASSVVYADTQYFGPGTRLTVL.

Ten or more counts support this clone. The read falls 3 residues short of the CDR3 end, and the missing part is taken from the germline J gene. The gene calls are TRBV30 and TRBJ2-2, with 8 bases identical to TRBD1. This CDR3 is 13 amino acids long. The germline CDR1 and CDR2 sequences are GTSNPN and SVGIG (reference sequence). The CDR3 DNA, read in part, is TGTGCCTGGAGTATACAGGGGGATTCACCG. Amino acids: CAWSIQGDSP. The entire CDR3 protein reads CAWSIQGDSPLFF.

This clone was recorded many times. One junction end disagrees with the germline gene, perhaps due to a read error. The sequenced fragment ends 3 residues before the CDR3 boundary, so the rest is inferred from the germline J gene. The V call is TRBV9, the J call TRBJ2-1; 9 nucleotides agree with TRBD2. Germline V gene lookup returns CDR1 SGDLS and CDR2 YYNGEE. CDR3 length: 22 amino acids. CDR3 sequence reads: CASSVDLFLTSGFWSSYNEQFF. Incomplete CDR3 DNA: TGTGCGAGCAGCGTAGATTTGTTTTTGACTAGCGGATTTTGGAGCTCCTACAATGAG.

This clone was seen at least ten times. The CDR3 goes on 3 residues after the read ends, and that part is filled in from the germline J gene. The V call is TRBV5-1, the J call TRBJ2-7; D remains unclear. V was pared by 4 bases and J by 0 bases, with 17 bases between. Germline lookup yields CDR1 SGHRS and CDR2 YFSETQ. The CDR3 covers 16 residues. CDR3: CASSRTMTPSSYEQYF. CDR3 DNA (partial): TGCGCCAGCAGCCGTACCATGACACCGAGCTCCTACGAG.

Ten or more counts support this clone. The covered CDR3 bases are TGCAGTGGAGCGGGAGGGACGAAAGAGACC. The encoded protein is CSGAGGTKET. The complete CDR3 sequence is CSGAGGTKETQYF. The chain carries TRBV20-1 and TRBJ2-5; TRBD2 matches 10 bases. Coverage ceases 3 residues before the CDR3 finishes, and the germline J gene fills in the end. The germline gives CDR1 DFQATT, CDR2 SNEGSKA (reference sequence). The V gene end was trimmed by 7 bases and the J gene end by 3 bases; junction bases not matched to a gene: 5. The CDR3 contains 13 residues.

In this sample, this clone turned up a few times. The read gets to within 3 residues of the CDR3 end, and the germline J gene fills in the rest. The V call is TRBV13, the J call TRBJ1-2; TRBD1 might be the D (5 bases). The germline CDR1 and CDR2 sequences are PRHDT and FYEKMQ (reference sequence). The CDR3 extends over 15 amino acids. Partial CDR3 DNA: TGTGCCAGCAGCGACCACAGGCCCCCTCCCTTGGGC. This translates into CASSDHRPPPLG. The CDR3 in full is CASSDHRPPPLGYTF.

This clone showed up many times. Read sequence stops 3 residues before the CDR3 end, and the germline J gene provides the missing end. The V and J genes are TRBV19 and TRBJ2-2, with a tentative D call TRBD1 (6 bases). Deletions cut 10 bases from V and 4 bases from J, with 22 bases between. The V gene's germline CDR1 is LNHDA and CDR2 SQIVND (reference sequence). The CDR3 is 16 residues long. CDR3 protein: CATADPGQVTTGELFF. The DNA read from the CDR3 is TGTGCCACCGCTGACCCGGGACAAGTGACCACCGGGGAG.

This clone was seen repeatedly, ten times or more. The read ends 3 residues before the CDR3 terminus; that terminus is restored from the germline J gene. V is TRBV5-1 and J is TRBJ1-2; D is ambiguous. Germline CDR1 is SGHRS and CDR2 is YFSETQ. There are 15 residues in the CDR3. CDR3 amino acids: CASNRVAGEAETYTF. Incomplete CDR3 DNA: TGCGCCAGCAATAGGGTGGCGGGAGAGGCGGAGACC.

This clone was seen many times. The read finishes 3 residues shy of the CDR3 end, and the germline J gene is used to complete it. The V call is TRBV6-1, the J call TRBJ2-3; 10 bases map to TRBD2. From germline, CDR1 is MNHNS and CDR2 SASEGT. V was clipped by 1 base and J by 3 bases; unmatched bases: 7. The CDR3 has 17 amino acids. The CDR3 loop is CASSEGNLAGATDTQYF. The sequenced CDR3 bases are TGTGCCAGCAGTGAAGGGAACCTAGCGGGAGCGACAGATACG.

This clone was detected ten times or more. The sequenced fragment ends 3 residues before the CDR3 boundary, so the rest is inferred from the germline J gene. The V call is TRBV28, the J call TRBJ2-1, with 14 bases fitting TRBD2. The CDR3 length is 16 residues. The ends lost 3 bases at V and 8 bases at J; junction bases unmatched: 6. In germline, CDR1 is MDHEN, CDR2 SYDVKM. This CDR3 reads CASSFVGTSGSDEQFF. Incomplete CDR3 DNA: TGTGCCAGCAGTTTTGTAGGGACTAGCGGGAGCGATGAG.

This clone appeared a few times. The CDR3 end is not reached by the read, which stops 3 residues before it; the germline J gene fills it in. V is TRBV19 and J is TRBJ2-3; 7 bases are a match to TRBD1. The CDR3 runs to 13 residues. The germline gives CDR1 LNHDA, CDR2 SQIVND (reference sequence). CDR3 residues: CASRGQYQETQYF. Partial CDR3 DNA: TGTGCCAGTAGGGGACAGTACCAAGAGACG.

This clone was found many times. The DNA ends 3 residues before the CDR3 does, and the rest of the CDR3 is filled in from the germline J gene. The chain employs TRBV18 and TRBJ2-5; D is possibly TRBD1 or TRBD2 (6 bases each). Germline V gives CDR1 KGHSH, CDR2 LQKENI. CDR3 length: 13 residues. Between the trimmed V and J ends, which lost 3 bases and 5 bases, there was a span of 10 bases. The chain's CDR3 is CASSPQGRETQYF. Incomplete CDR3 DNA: TGTGCCAGCTCACCGCAGGGGAGGGAGACC.

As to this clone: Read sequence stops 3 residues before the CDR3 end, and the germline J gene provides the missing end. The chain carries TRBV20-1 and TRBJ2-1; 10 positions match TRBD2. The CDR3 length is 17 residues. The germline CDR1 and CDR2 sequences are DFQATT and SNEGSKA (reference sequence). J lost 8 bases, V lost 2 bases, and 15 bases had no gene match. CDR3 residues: CSARSWGTSAPRDEQFF. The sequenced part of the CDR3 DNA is TGCAGTGCTAGATCATGGGGGACTAGCGCGCCGAGGGATGAG.

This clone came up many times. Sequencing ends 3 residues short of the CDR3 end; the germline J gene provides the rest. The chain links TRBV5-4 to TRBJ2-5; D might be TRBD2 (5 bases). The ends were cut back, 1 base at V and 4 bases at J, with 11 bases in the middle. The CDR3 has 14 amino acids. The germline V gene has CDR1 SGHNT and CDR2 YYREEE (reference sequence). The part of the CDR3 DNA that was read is TGTGCCAGCAGCTTGAAGGACTTGCGAGAGACC. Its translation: CASSLKDLRET. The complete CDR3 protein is CASSLKDLRETQYF.

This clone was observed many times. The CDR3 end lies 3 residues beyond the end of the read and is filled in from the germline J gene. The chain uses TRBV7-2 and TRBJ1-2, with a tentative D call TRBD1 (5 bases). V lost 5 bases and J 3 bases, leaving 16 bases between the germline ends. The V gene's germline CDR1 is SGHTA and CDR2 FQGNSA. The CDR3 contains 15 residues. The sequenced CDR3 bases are TGTGCCAGCAGCCGGACACCAAGGGACTACTATGGC. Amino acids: CASSRTPRDYYG. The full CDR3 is CASSRTPRDYYGYTF.

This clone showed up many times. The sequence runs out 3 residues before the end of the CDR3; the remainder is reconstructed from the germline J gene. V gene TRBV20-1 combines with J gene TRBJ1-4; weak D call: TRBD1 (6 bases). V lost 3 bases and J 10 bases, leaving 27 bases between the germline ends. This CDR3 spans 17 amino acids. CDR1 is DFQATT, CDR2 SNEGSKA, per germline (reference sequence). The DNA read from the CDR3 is TGCAGTGCTAGTCGGCTCAGGTTGGGGGGGCGAGTCTCAAAA. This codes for CSASRLRLGGRVSK. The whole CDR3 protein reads CSASRLRLGGRVSKLFF.

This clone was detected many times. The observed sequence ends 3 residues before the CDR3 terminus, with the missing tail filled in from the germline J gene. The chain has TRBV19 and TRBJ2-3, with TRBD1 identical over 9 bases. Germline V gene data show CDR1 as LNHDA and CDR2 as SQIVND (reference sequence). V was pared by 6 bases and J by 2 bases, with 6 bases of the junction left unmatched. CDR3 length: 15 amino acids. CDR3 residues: CASRRQGGNTDTQYF. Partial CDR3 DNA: TGTGCCAGTAGGAGACAGGGGGGGAACACAGATACG.

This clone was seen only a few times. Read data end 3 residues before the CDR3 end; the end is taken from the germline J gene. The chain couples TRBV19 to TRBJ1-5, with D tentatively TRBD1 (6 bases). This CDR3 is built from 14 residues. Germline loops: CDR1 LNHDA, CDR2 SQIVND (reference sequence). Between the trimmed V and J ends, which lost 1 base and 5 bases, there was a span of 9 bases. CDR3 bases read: TGTGCCAGTAGTATAGCAGGGGTCCATCAGCCC. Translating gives CASSIAGVHQP. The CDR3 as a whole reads CASSIAGVHQPQHF. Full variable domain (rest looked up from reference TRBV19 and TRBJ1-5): DGGITQSPKYLFRKEGQNVTLSCEQNLNHDAMYWYRQDPGQGLRLIYYSQIVNDFQKGDIAEGYSVSREKKESFPLTVTSAQKNPTAFYLCASSIAGVHQPQHFGDGTRLSIL.

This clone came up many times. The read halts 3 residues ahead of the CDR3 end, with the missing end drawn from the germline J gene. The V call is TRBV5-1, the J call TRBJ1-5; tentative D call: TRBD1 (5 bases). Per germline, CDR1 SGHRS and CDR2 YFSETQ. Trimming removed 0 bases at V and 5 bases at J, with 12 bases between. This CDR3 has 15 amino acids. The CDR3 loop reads CASSLGGVGYQPQHF. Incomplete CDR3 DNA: TGCGCCAGCAGCTTGGGGGGGGTGGGGTATCAGCCC.

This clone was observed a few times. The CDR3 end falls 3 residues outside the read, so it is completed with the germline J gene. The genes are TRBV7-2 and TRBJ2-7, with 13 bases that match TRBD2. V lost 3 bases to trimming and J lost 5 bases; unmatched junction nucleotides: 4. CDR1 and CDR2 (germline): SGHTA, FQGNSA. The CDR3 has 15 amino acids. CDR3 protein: CASSFRTSGRDEQYF. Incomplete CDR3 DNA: TGTGCCAGCAGCTTCCGCACTAGCGGGAGGGACGAG.